This is a list of T cell receptor beta chains from one sample in a study of blood T cell repertoires in COVID-19. Profiled with immunoSEQ multiplex PCR; TCRdb holds only in-frame clones, not every one. The repertoire holds over 75,000 clones, less than 85% seen once, with about an eighth in the top ten. Sequenced: peripheral blood. The receptors were sampled from a human donor in a cohort sampled during active COVID-19. Both conserved end residues are part of each CDR3. Fields, in order: V gene, D gene, clone size, J gene, CDR3 DNA, CDR3 protein. A D gene is named only where the DNA matches it firmly. Some rows have no size entry. The others give once, few or many, or a class for an expanded clone.

TRBV3-1/TRBV3-2,.,.,TRBJ2-5,TGTGCCAGCAGCCAATTGAGTCGGGGGATTGGGGAGACCCAGTACTTC,CASSQLSRGIGETQYF
TRBV5-3,.,.,TRBJ2-7,TGTGCCAGAAGCTTGGGAGCCGGGGTACTCTTCCAACCCAACACCTACGAGCAGTACTTC,CARSLGAGVLFQPNTYEQYF
TRBV30,.,.,TRBJ2-7,TGTGCCTGGAGTGCAGGGTACGAGCAGTACTTC,CAWSAGYEQYF
TRBV6-5,.,once,TRBJ1-1,TGTGCCAGCAGTTACTCCCTAGGTACTGAAGCTTTCTTT,CASSYSLGTEAFF
TRBV5-1,.,.,TRBJ2-7,TGCGCCAGCAGCTTGGCTACAGCCTCCTACGAGCAGTACTTC,CASSLATASYEQYF
TRBV6-6,.,.,TRBJ1-1,TGTGCCAGCAGTTACTCCGGGGATCCTGAAGCTTTCTTT,CASSYSGDPEAFF
TRBV4-3,.,.,TRBJ1-2,TGCGCCAGCAGCCAGGGTGGGACTCACCAGGCGTATGGCTACACCTTC,CASSQGGTHQAYGYTF
TRBV30,.,.,TRBJ1-2,TGTGCCTGTTTCCGGGGGTACTATGATGGCTACACCTTC,CACFRGYYDGYTF
TRBV4-3,.,.,TRBJ2-3,TGCGCCAGCAGCCAAGATTTAACAGGGCCACAGCGAGTGGATACGCAGTATTTT,CASSQDLTGPQRVDTQYF
TRBV4-1,TRBD1,few,TRBJ1-6,TGCGCCAGCAGCCAAGAAGACAGGGAATCACCCCTCCACTTT,CASSQEDRESPLHF
TRBV10-3,TRBD1,.,TRBJ1-2,TGTGCCACCAATCCAATGACAGGGCTATCAAGTGGCTACACCTTC,CATNPMTGLSSGYTF
TRBV2,TRBD2,.,TRBJ2-1,TGTGCCAGCAGTGTAGTGAGACTAGCGGGGTTGGAGCAGTTCTTC,CASSVVRLAGLEQFF
TRBV28,.,.,TRBJ2-1,TGTGCCAGCACTTACCGACAGGACGGAATTGAGCAGTTCTTC,CASTYRQDGIEQFF
TRBV7-8,.,.,TRBJ2-2,TGTGCCAGCAGCTTAGCTGTGCAGTCGGCCACGGGGACCGGGGAGCTGTTTTTT,CASSLAVQSATGTGELFF
TRBV5-6,.,.,TRBJ1-3,TGTGCCAGCAGCTTGTATTCCTCTGGAAACACCATATATTTT,CASSLYSSGNTIYF
TRBV19,TRBD1,.,TRBJ1-5,TGTGCCAGCCGTTGGGACAGGGAAGATCAGCCCCAGCATTTT,CASRWDREDQPQHF
TRBV6-5,TRBD1,.,TRBJ1-4,TGTGCCACGGGGACAGGGCCTGCAACTAATGAAAAACTGTTTTTT,CATGTGPATNEKLFF
TRBV5-5,TRBD1,.,TRBJ1-4,TGTGCCAGCAGCCGGACAGGGGGCGCGGGTTCTAATGAAAAACTGTTTTTT,CASSRTGGAGSNEKLFF
TRBV9,.,.,TRBJ2-3,TGTGCCAGCAGCGTAGCCGGCACAGATACGCAGTATTTT,CASSVAGTDTQYF
TRBV11-3,TRBD1,.,TRBJ1-1,TGTGCCAGCAGCCCCGGACAGGGGGACATGAACACTGAAGCTTTCTTT,CASSPGQGDMNTEAFF
TRBV9,.,few,TRBJ1-5,TGTGCCAGCAGCGTAGGAGTTGGTAGCAATCAGCCCCAGCATTTT,CASSVGVGSNQPQHF
TRBV3-1/TRBV3-2,.,.,TRBJ2-3,TGTGCCAGCAGCCCATCGGCGGGAAATACGCAGTATTTT,CASSPSAGNTQYF
TRBV28,.,.,TRBJ1-5,TGTGCCAGCAGCACGGGGGGGGGCTCCGATCAGCCCCAGCATTTT,CASSTGGGSDQPQHF
TRBV21-1,.,.,TRBJ2-5,TGTGCCAGCAGCAAAGCGGGAGCGGACCAAGAGACCCAGTACTTC,CASSKAGADQETQYF
TRBV4-3,.,.,TRBJ1-2,TGCGCCAGCAGCCACCCCCGAGGGGGAAACTATGGCTACACCTTC,CASSHPRGGNYGYTF
TRBV28,.,.,TRBJ1-2,TGTGCCAGCAGCCATTACGCGGCCTATGGCTACACCTTC,CASSHYAAYGYTF
TRBV2,.,.,TRBJ1-3,TGTGCCAGCAGTGAAACCGGGACAAGACTTTCTGGAAACACCATATATTTT,CASSETGTRLSGNTIYF
TRBV19,.,.,TRBJ2-7,TGTGCCAGTAGTTCCTGGACTGGGTACGAGCAGTACTTC,CASSSWTGYEQYF
TRBV9,.,.,TRBJ1-1,TGTGCCAGCAGCCCCCGACAGAGTCGCACTGAAGCTTTCTTT,CASSPRQSRTEAFF
TRBV6-5,TRBD2,.,TRBJ2-7,TGTGCCAGCAGTTACTCCCGGGGGGGCAGGTACGAGCAGTACTTC,CASSYSRGGRYEQYF
TRBV5-1,.,.,TRBJ2-7,TGCGCCAGCAGCTTGGGACTCCTCGGGGTAGACGAGCAGTACTTC,CASSLGLLGVDEQYF
TRBV7-2,TRBD1,.,TRBJ2-7,TGTGCCAGCAGCTTAAGACAGGGGAGTACCTACGAGCAGTACTTC,CASSLRQGSTYEQYF
TRBV6-1,.,once,TRBJ1-2,TGTGCCAGCAGTGAAGACAGAACTAACTATGGCTACACCTTC,CASSEDRTNYGYTF
TRBV11-2,.,.,TRBJ1-4,TGTGCCAGCAGCTACCACAGAGAAGGTGAAAAACTGTTTTTT,CASSYHREGEKLFF
TRBV7-8,.,.,TRBJ1-5,TGTGCCAGCAGCTTAGAGGCAGGCCTTTGGCAGCCCCAGCATTTT,CASSLEAGLWQPQHF
TRBV6-1,.,.,TRBJ1-6,TGTGCCAGCAGTGATAGAAATTCACCCCTCCACTTT,CASSDRNSPLHF
TRBV7-9,TRBD1,.,TRBJ2-5,TGTGCCAGCAGCTTACGGTCGACGACAGGGGGCTGGGAGACCCAGTACTTC,CASSLRSTTGGWETQYF
TRBV3-1/TRBV3-2,.,.,TRBJ1-4,TGTGCCAGCAGCCAAACCCTACTGAGGACTAATGAAAAACTGTTTTTT,CASSQTLLRTNEKLFF
TRBV30,TRBD1,.,TRBJ1-6,TGTGCCTGGAGTTTACACTCCGGGACAGGGGACTCACCCCTCCACTTT,CAWSLHSGTGDSPLHF
TRBV7-2,.,.,TRBJ2-5,TGTGCCAGCAGCTTCGGACATCAAGAGACCCAGTACTTC,CASSFGHQETQYF
TRBV3-1/TRBV3-2,TRBD1,once,TRBJ2-7,TGTGCCAGCAGCACAGGGCAGGGGGACTACGAGCAGTACTTC,CASSTGQGDYEQYF
TRBV19,TRBD1,.,TRBJ2-1,TGTGCCAGTGGACGGGACAGGGAGTACAATGAGCAGTTCTTC,CASGRDREYNEQFF
TRBV7-6,.,.,TRBJ1-1,TGTGCCAGCAGCTTAGCGGGAGCAACGGCGAGTCACACTGAAGCTTTCTTT,CASSLAGATASHTEAFF
TRBV5-6,TRBD2,.,TRBJ2-7,TGTGCCAGCAGCCCACTACTAGCGGGGGGCCTTGGGTTCTACGAGCAGTACTTC,CASSPLLAGGLGFYEQYF
TRBV7-2,.,.,TRBJ2-6,TGTGCCAGCATCCCGCAGGCGGGACAGCTTGGGGCCAACGTCCTGACTTTC,CASIPQAGQLGANVLTF
TRBV19,.,.,TRBJ2-4,TGTGCCAGTAGTATAGATCTGGGCAGGGGGGTCGAAAACATTCAGTACTTC,CASSIDLGRGVENIQYF
TRBV9,.,.,TRBJ1-4,TGTGCCAGCAGCGCAAAGGGGGCAACTAATGAAAAACTGTTTTTT,CASSAKGATNEKLFF
TRBV19,TRBD2,.,TRBJ2-7,TGTGCCAGTAGGAAACTAGCGGGAGCCTACGAGCAGTACTTC,CASRKLAGAYEQYF
TRBV29-1,.,.,TRBJ2-1,TGCAGCGTTGATTTTGAGTCGAGGGATGAGCAGTTCTTC,CSVDFESRDEQFF
TRBV19,TRBD1,.,TRBJ1-2,TGTGCCAGTAACCCCGGGACAGGCTATGGCTACACCTTC,CASNPGTGYGYTF
TRBV5-1,TRBD1,.,TRBJ1-1,TGCGCCAGCAGCCTGGGACAGGGCCTGGCTGAAGCTTTCTTT,CASSLGQGLAEAFF
TRBV2,.,once,TRBJ1-1,TGTGCCAGCAGTGGAGGGGCGGGGGACACTGAAGCTTTCTTT,CASSGGAGDTEAFF
TRBV29-1,.,few,TRBJ1-2,TGCAGCGTTCGGGGGGACATTGTCGGGAACACCTTC,CSVRGDIVGNTF
TRBV19,.,.,TRBJ1-2,TGTGCCAGTGGACAGCTCTATGGCTACACCTTC,CASGQLYGYTF
TRBV7-2,.,.,TRBJ1-5,TGTGCCAGCAGCTTAGGGGGGGGAAGGGGCAATCAGCCCCAGCATTTT,CASSLGGGRGNQPQHF
TRBV5-1,TRBD2,.,TRBJ2-1,TGCGCCAGCAGCCTATATCGCGGGACTAGCGGGTTCGGGAATGAGCAGTTCTTC,CASSLYRGTSGFGNEQFF
TRBV5-6,.,once,TRBJ2-1,TGTGCCAGCAGGGAAGACAGGTACTACAATGAGCAGTTCTTC,CASREDRYYNEQFF
TRBV2,TRBD1,.,TRBJ2-5,TGTGCCGACAGGGTGCCCCGGGCCGAGACCCAGTACTTC,CADRVPRAETQYF
TRBV27,.,.,TRBJ1-5,TGTGCCAGCACAGGGCGAATTCGAATGGATAGCAATCAGCCCCAGCATTTT,CASTGRIRMDSNQPQHF
TRBV10-3,TRBD1,.,TRBJ2-1,TGTGCCATCAGTGACGGGACAGGGTATGGTGAGCAGTTCTTC,CAISDGTGYGEQFF